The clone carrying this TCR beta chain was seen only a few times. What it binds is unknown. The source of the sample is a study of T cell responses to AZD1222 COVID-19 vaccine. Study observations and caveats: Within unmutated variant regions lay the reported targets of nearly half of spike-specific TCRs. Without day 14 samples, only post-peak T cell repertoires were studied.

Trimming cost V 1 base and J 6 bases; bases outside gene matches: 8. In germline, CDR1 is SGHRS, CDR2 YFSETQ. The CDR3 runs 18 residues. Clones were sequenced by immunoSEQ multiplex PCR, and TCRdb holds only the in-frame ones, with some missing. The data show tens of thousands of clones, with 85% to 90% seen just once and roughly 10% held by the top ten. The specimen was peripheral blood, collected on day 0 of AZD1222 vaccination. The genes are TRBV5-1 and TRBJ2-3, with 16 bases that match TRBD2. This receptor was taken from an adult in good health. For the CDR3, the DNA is TGCGCCAGCAGCTTGACCCCCGGGACTAGCGGGAGGGGCGATACGCAGTATTTT. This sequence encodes CASSLTPGTSGRGDTQYF.